This TCR beta chain was retrieved from a study of Ad26.COV2.S vaccination and SARS-CoV-2 variants (dated by TCRdb to the early 2020s). Broadly, across the study: Vaccine-arm donors came from COV1001, a multicentre, randomized, double-blind, placebo-controlled phase I-IIa trial of Ad26.COV2.S in healthy adults. Trial participants were randomized into five groups of five: low-dose or high-dose Ad26.COV2.S given once or twice, or placebo on both occasions. TCRbeta repertoire sequencing served as the tool for gauging how specific and how broad the SARS-CoV-2-reactive T cell receptors were following Ad26.COV2.S vaccination. Investigators remained blinded to trial group allocation during experiments and outcome assessment. Ad26.COV2.S was administered intramuscularly at 5 x 10^10 or 1 x 10^11 viral particles, either as a single shot or as two shots given 56 days apart. A total of around 32 samples were included in the TCR-sequenced set, comprising around 19 Ad26.COV2.S vaccine recipients, 5 placebo recipients and 8 SARS-CoV-2 convalescent individuals. Paper-wide results and their limitations: Vaccine and placebo recipients had comparable non-spike TCR breadth, which fits with the vaccine containing only spike. Higher spike-specific TCR breadth was observed in Ad26.COV2.S recipients than in placebo recipients (P = 0.0014). After vaccination, substantial breadth of spike-specific CD8+ and CD4+ T cell responses was reported. According to the authors, total T cell responses may have been underestimated by the TCR breadth and depth analyses. Comparing responses between vaccine doses or regimens was not something the study was powered to do.

About this clone: Its cognate antigen has yet to be identified. The input lacks base qualities; no much larger clone sits a single base away.

What the treatment or condition label conveys for this sample: some 20 received Ad26.COV2.S at low or high dose, single or two shots; 5 received placebo; per-sample allocation not given. For vaccine and placebo recipients, repertoires were sequenced using samples collected on day 63 after the first injection. Cohort 1b enrolled around 23 adults aged 18-55 years at a single site in Boston, USA, between 29 July and 7 August 2020. As a vaccine, Ad26.COV2.S was a replication-incompetent adenovirus type 26 vector that expressed a prefusion-stabilized SARS-CoV-2 spike protein derived from the original Wuhan strain. TCRbeta CDR3 regions were sequenced with the immunoSEQ Assay. After extraction, genomic DNA underwent amplification by bias-controlled multiplex PCR, followed by high-throughput sequencing. In the authors' own workflow: To quantify the absolute abundance of every unique TCRbeta CDR3 region, sequences were collapsed and filtered. T cell fraction was estimated by normalization of TCRbeta template counts to usable DNA, with usable DNA being measured through amplification of reference genes present in all nucleated cells. Repertoire TCRs were annotated as SARS-CoV-2-specific by exact matching of V gene, CDR3 amino acid sequence and J gene to a known reactive TCR set. The reference SARS-CoV-2 TCR set came from MIRA and was filtered for enrichment in COVID-19-positive ImmuneCODE repertoires, removing public or cross-reactive TCRs. Using the MIRA antigens, annotated TCRs were further analysed by specific ORF or by position within an ORF. Breadth was defined as the number of annotated unique rearrangements divided by the total number of unique productive rearrangements, and depth was defined as the summed frequency of the annotated unique rearrangements. Two-sided Wilcoxon rank-sum tests were used to compare TCR breadth between groups. In its TCRdb copy, this immuneACCESS table keeps in-frame sequences only and misses some clones. Where compared with another copy, unresolved V genes explain less than half of these, and the others have no known cause. V and J calls and clone size are those listed in that table; D and trimming were worked out from the DNA. The sample contains about 350,000 clones, about 87% of them found a single time. 5.5% to 7% of the sample is taken by the ten largest.

This receptor was taken from a person between 18 and 65 years old who received the Ad26.COV2.S COVID-19 vaccine or a placebo. The source material was peripheral blood, sampled in a trial of Ad26.COV2.S vaccine versus placebo.

The CDR3 has the sequence CSVPSRMNTEAFF. At the DNA level, the sequence is TGCAGCGTTCCGTCAAGGATGAACACTGAAGCTTTCTTT. The V gene is TRBV29-1 and the J gene is TRBJ1-1, with the D gene not confidently named. From its cysteine to its phenylalanine, the CDR3 spans 13 amino acids. CDR3 DNA is the only sequence kept; it has 39 bases, read in frame from the first base. V sheds 5 bases and J sheds 0 bases, leaving 10 bases between their ends. The germline V gene specifies SQVTM as CDR1 and ANQGSEA as CDR2. With all but the CDR3 taken from the reference TRBV29-1 and TRBJ1-1 genes, the full variable domain is: SAVISQKPSRDICQRGTSLTIQCQVDSQVTMMFWYRQQPGQSLTLIATANQGSEATYESGFVIDKFPISRPNLTFSTLTVSNMSPEDSSIYLCSVPSRMNTEAFFGQGTRLTVV.